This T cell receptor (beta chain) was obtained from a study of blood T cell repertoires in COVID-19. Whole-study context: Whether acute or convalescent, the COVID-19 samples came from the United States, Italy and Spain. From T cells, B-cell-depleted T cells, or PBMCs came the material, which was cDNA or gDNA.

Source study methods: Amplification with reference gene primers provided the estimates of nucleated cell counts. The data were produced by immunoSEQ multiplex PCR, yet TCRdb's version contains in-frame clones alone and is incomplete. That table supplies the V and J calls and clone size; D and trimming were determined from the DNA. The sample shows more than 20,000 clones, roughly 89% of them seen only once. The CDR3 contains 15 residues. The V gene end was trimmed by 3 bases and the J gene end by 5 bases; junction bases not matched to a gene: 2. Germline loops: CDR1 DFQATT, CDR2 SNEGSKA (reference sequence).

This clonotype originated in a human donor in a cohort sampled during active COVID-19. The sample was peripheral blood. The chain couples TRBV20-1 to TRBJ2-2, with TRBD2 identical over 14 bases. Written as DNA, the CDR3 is TGCAGTGCTAGTGGGACTAGCGGGAGTACCGGGGAGCTGTTTTTT. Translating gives CSASGTSGSTGELFF.